This T cell receptor (beta chain) emerged from a study of blood T cell repertoires in COVID-19. Study in general: Sites across the United States, Italy and Spain contributed samples from acute and convalescent COVID-19.

CDR1 and CDR2 from the germline V gene are SNHLY and FYNNEI. The CDR3 has 15 residues. Trimming cost V 5 bases and J 5 bases; bases outside gene matches: 4. Per the authors' pipeline: Cell counts per sample came from amplifying reference gene primers. The method was immunoSEQ multiplex PCR; TCRdb's version includes in-frame clones alone and lacks a portion of them. V and J calls and clone size come straight from that table; D and trimming were deduced from the DNA. The profile shows about 120,000 clones, approximately 77% of them singletons. The chain uses TRBV2 and TRBJ1-6; 9 nucleotides line up with TRBD1. What was sequenced was peripheral blood. This receptor was taken from a human donor in a cohort sampled during active COVID-19. CDR3 protein: CASSYGTGNNSPLHF. The CDR3 region has the DNA TGTGCCAGCAGTTACGGGACAGGGAATAATTCACCCCTCCACTTT. Based on the CDR3 plus reference TRBV2 and TRBJ1-6, the full variable domain is EPEVTQTPSHQVTQMGQEVILRCVPISNHLYFYWYRQILGQKVEFLVSFYNNEISEKSEIFDDQFSVERPDGSNFTLKIRSTKLEDSAMYFCASSYGTGNNSPLHFGNGTRLTVT.